The rows below give T cell receptor beta chains drawn from one sample of a study of radiotherapy plus CTLA-4 blockade in lung cancer. Using immunoSEQ multiplex PCR, the repertoire was profiled, and TCRdb retains in-frame clones only, with some absent. The sample has about 51,000 clones; about 77% are singletons. This specimen consisted of peripheral blood, obtained from a patient treated with radiotherapy plus ipilimumab. These receptor sequences come from a human donor with non-small cell lung cancer whose response to radiotherapy plus ipilimumab could not be evaluated. Both conserved end residues are part of each CDR3.

>TRBV7-2
CASSFHSTTQETQYF
>TRBV2
CASKDSYNEQFF
>TRBV2
CASSEWQNTEAFF
>TRBV18
CASSPGSTYSGNTIYF
>TRBV9
CASSADGLSGNTIYF
>TRBV2
CASSGRTGSGQPQHF
>TRBV4-3
CASSQDRQREGPRELFF
>TRBV28
CASSLSSGSGYSPLHF
>TRBV28
CASHDRIGGYTF
>TRBV27
CASSFIPTRQGFSYNEQFF
>TRBV5-1
CASSYTTGNTEAFF
>TRBV7-9
CASSYLGGNEKLFF
>TRBV19
CASTPTGGTYEQYF
>TRBV7-6
CASSLTRTGGEKLFF
>TRBV7-9
CASSSPGTGGYEQYF
>TRBV28
CASSPTGRYSYNEQFF
>TRBV20-1
CSARWLNEQFF
>TRBV30
CAWSWGRDYGYTF
>TRBV19
CASSIPPRPNTEAFF
>TRBV11-3
CASSVAGSSYNEQFF
>TRBV28
CASSPGLGGYTF
>TRBV19
CASSMVARIAGSSYNEQFF
>TRBV30
CAWSNRVDSPLHF
>TRBV19
CASTRERTGPWGAGELFF
>TRBV2
CASSQRTSTDTQYF
>TRBV2
CASSGQPPNTIYF
>TRBV19
CASSMGTGLNIQYF
>TRBV7-6
CASSEGTQGFKMNTEAFF
>TRBV7-2
CASSLIAGGGTGELFF
>TRBV9
CASSGGGRDYEQYF
>TRBV5-4
CASSPAVGRAFETQYF
>TRBV2
CASSPREVGTSEKLFF
>TRBV19
CASRDGSSYEQYF
>TRBV7-2
CASSSPHAGLADTQYF
>TRBV4-1
CASSQRGGREQYF
>TRBV4-1
CASRQGSYLDTEAFF
>TRBV7-9
CASSPSQVRVGTQYF
>TRBV7-3
CASSLGGPSETQYF
>TRBV5-1
CASSAAGTGLETQYF
>TRBV12-2
CASRSPVPYEQYF
>TRBV27
CASSQPRDRAGSGYTF
>TRBV29-1
CSVDQGWQIYGYTF
>TRBV27
CASSPTPDTFALYNEQFF
>TRBV28
CASSFPPLRGLAGGQETQYF
>TRBV5-1
CASSLEHPNTGELFF
>TRBV29-1
CSVGTGSNTIYF
>TRBV21-1
CASSKGEAKADTQYF
>TRBV4-1
CASSQGASGRGTDTQYF
>TRBV11-2
CASSLEGQGNSPLHF
>TRBV21-1
CASRVGQGGYEQYF